This T cell receptor beta chain was retrieved from a study of TIL therapy for anti-PD-1-resistant metastatic lung cancer. The immunoSEQ assay was v3. The repertoire was sequenced with immunoSEQ multiplex PCR; TCRdb's copy has only in-frame clones and lacks some. Of about 100,000 clones in the sample, around three fifths are singletons; the top ten hold roughly 9.8%. Time point described: pre-treatment sample, taken before nivolumab and TIL therapy. Tumor tissue came from excised metastases, mostly pleural nodules or supraclavicular lymph nodes. J lost 10 bases, V lost 4 bases, and 10 bases had no gene match. CDR1 MNHNY and CDR2 SVGAGI come from the germline V gene (reference sequence). The CDR3 runs 14 residues.

The TCR comes from a person between 25 and 80 years old with non-small cell lung cancer. The chain combines TRBV6-6 with TRBJ2-1; 7 positions agree with TRBD1. The specimen comprised tumor tissue, sampled at baseline. The chain's CDR3 is CASSSAGTEREQFF. CDR3 sequence (DNA): TGTGCCAGCAGTTCGGCCGGGACAGAAAGGGAGCAGTTCTTC.